Below, 16 T cell receptor beta chains from the same sample are listed, as sequenced in a study of blood T cell repertoires in COVID-19. Clones were read by immunoSEQ multiplex PCR, and TCRdb kept only the in-frame ones, dropping some. The data contain 350,000 to 550,000 clones, roughly 87% of them seen just once; the ten biggest clones take up roughly 1.9%. What was sequenced was PBMCs or T cells enriched from blood (not recorded which). Receptor source: a woman younger than 30 with acute COVID-19.

The genes are TRBV10-3 and TRBJ1-1, with 7 bases matching TRBD1. The CDR3 totals 14 residues. Germline V lookup: CDR1 ENHRY, CDR2 SYGVKD. V gave up 7 bases and J gave up 0 bases; unmatched junction bases: 5. This CDR3 is CAINPGGMNTEAFF. CDR3 sequence (DNA): TGTGCCATCAACCCAGGGGGTATGAACACTGAAGCTTTCTTT.

The chain combines TRBV24-1 with TRBJ2-2, with D unclear. In germline, CDR1 is KGHDR, CDR2 SFDVKD. The CDR3 is 14 residues long. V was clipped by 7 bases and J by 5 bases, with 13 bases between them. CDR3 protein: CATSPVAATGELFF. In DNA form, the CDR3 reads TGTGCCACCAGCCCGGTTGCGGCGACCGGGGAGCTGTTTTTT.

V and J are TRBV2 and TRBJ2-2; 8 bases are shared with TRBD2. The germline gives CDR1 SNHLY, CDR2 FYNNEI. Germline trimming cut 4 bases from V and 3 bases from J; bases unmatched to any gene: 13. CDR3 length: 18 residues. CDR3 sequence reads: CASSVRLANNRDTGELFF. CDR3 DNA: TGTGCCAGCAGTGTACGACTAGCGAATAACCGGGACACCGGGGAGCTGTTTTTT.

V and J are TRBV7-3 and TRBJ2-3; 14 bases are shared with TRBD2. Trimming took 5 bases from V and 5 from J; bases not matched to a gene: 3. Germline CDR1 and CDR2: SGHTA and FQGTGA. This CDR3 region has 15 residues. The DNA for the CDR3 is TGTGCCAGCAGCCGTGGGACTAGCGGGGGAGATACGCAGTATTTT. Its translation is CASSRGTSGGDTQYF.

CDR3 nucleotides: TGTGCCAGCAGCTCAGACAGGTACTCCTACGAGCAGTACTTC. Encoded protein: CASSSDRYSYEQYF. The V call is TRBV7-2, the J call TRBJ2-7, with a possible D match to TRBD1 (6 bases). Germline values: CDR1 SGHTA, CDR2 FQGNSA. Trimming took off 4 bases at V and 0 bases at J, with 10 bases between the two ends. The CDR3 loop spans 14 amino acids.

This clone was counted a few times. This chain links TRBV19 with TRBJ1-5, with D possibly TRBD1 on 5 matching bases. In germline, CDR1 is LNHDA, CDR2 SQIVND (reference sequence). Trimming stripped 8 bases from V and 5 bases from J, with 22 bases between. This CDR3 region has 16 residues. CDR3 sequence reads: CASGQLGGGKDQPQHF. In nucleotides, the CDR3 is TGTGCCAGTGGACAACTGGGGGGTGGAAAGGATCAGCCCCAGCATTTT.

The V call is TRBV18, the J call TRBJ2-5, with D tentatively TRBD2 (5 bases). CDR3 length equals 14 residues. Trimming took 5 bases from V and 4 from J, leaving 14 bases between them. Germline lookup yields CDR1 KGHSH and CDR2 LQKENI. The CDR3 region has the DNA TGTGCCAGCTCAAAGGAGGCCATGCGAGAGACCCAGTACTTC. Amino acid sequence: CASSKEAMRETQYF.

The rearrangement links TRBV19 to TRBJ2-3, with D possibly TRBD2 on 5 matching bases. Germline V gene data show CDR1 as LNHDA and CDR2 as SQIVND (reference sequence). The CDR3 has 15 amino acids. The V and J ends lost 6 bases and 0 bases respectively, with 13 bases between them. CDR3 in amino acids: CASSPGVASTDTQYF. The CDR3, as DNA: TGTGCCAGTAGCCCCGGGGTGGCTAGCACAGATACGCAGTATTTT.

The V and J genes are TRBV27 and TRBJ1-1; perhaps TRBD1 as D (5 bases). Trimming left V 2 bases short and J 11 bases short, with 12 bases between. There are 12 residues in the CDR3. Germline CDR1 MNHEY, CDR2 SMNVEV (reference sequence). CDR3 coding DNA: TGTGCCAGCAGTTTAATGGGGGGGAGGGCTTTCTTT. Amino acids: CASSLMGGRAFF.

The chain employs TRBV9 and TRBJ1-1, with D possibly being TRBD1 (5 bases). CDR1 and CDR2 (germline): SGDLS, YYNGEE. This CDR3 region has 14 residues. Trimming left V 4 bases short and J 4 bases short, with 14 bases between. CDR3 coding DNA: TGTGCCAGCAGCCTAACGGACATCAGCACTGAAGCTTTCTTT. Its translation is CASSLTDISTEAFF.

The gene calls are TRBV28 and TRBJ2-2; D is possibly TRBD1 (7 bases). Trimming removed 8 bases from V and 4 bases from J, with 20 bases in between. Per the germline V gene, CDR1 is MDHEN and CDR2 is SYDVKM. The CDR3 loop spans 16 amino acids. CDR3 sequence: CASGGDSLYSTGELFF. The CDR3 nucleotides are TGTGCCAGCGGAGGGGACAGCCTTTATTCCACCGGGGAGCTGTTTTTT.

V usage is TRBV11-2 and J usage is TRBJ2-7, with TRBD2 identical over 10 bases. Germline lookup yields CDR1 SGHAT and CDR2 FQNNGV. With 1 base clipped from V and 2 bases from J, the junction kept 14 bases outside the gene matches. The CDR3 consists of 19 residues. The chain's CDR3 is CASSLVYRTSGPPPYEQYF. The CDR3 nucleotides read TGTGCCAGCAGCTTAGTATACAGGACTAGCGGCCCACCCCCCTACGAGCAGTACTTC.

The chain uses TRBV5-1 and TRBJ1-6, with a possible D match to TRBD1 (5 bases). CDR3 length: 14 amino acids. Per germline, CDR1 SGHRS and CDR2 YFSETQ. The V end was cut by 3 bases, the J end by 8 bases, with 12 bases between. CDR3 sequence: CASSSAGKHSPLHF. The CDR3 coding sequence is TGCGCCAGCAGCTCGGCAGGGAAACATTCACCCCTCCACTTT.

This chain links TRBV13 with TRBJ2-7; 9 bases are a match to TRBD1. The germline V gene has CDR1 PRHDT and CDR2 FYEKMQ (reference sequence). Germline trimming cut 6 bases from V and 3 bases from J; bases unmatched to any gene: 12. This CDR3 spans 16 amino acids. The DNA for the CDR3 is TGTGCCAGCAGATATAAAGGACAGGGGTCGTTCTACGAGCAGTACTTC. Translated, it gives CASRYKGQGSFYEQYF.

J is TRBJ2-7 and V is TRBV14; D is perhaps TRBD1 (5 bases). V was cut by 0 bases and J by 7 bases, with 31 bases left in between. CDR1 and CDR2 from the germline V gene are SGHDN and FVKESK. The CDR3 runs 20 residues. The DNA for the CDR3 is TGTGCCAGCAGCCAAGATGGAGTAGGCAACGTTGCAGGGTTTGATACGGAGCAGTACTTC. This codes for CASSQDGVGNVAGFDTEQYF.

The chain uses TRBV7-3 and TRBJ2-7; weak D call: TRBD2 (7 bases). Germline CDR1 and CDR2: SGHTA and FQGTGA. Trimming pared 0 bases from V and 2 bases from J, leaving 11 bases between. This CDR3 contains 15 residues. CDR3 sequence (DNA): TGTGCCAGCAGCTTAACGAGAGGGGGGGCCTACGAGCAGTACTTC. Translation: CASSLTRGGAYEQYF. Together with reference TRBV7-3 and TRBJ2-7, the CDR3 gives the full variable domain: GAGVSQTPSNKVTEKGKYVELRCDPISGHTALYWYRQSLGQGPEFLIYFQGTGAADDSGLPNDRFFAVRPEGSVSTLKIQRTERGDSAVYLCASSLTRGGAYEQYFGPGTRLTVT.